These 19 T cell receptor beta chains came from one sample sequenced in a study of control samples from healthy donors and cancer patients. Measured with immunoSEQ multiplex PCR; TCRdb has only the in-frame clones, and not every one. The table lists under 80,000 clones, 80% to 95% of them singletons. The sequenced sample consisted of PBMCs. The receptors originated from a woman in her forties with lung cancer.

J is TRBJ1-1 and V is TRBV5-4; D gene uncertain. The CDR3 spans 13 residues. Trimming pared 1 base from V and 5 bases from J, leaving 9 bases between. The germline CDR1 and CDR2 sequences are SGHNT and YYREEE (reference sequence). CDR3 region: CASSLTAGTEAFF. CDR3 sequence (DNA): TGTGCCAGCAGCTTGACGGCCGGGACTGAAGCTTTCTTT.

The CDR3, as DNA: TGTGCCAGCAAACGGGGCACACAAGAGACCCAGTACTTC. It translates to CASKRGTQETQYF. V is TRBV6-5 and J is TRBJ2-5; perhaps D is TRBD1 or TRBD2 (5 bases each). The CDR3 length is 13 residues. V lost 7 bases, J lost 2 bases, and 11 bases lay in between. CDR1 is MNHEY and CDR2 is SVGAGI in the germline V gene.

This clone was seen a handful of times. J is TRBJ2-2 and V is TRBV18; D uncertain. This CDR3 is 16 amino acids long. Germline V gene data show CDR1 as KGHSH and CDR2 as LQKENI. V lost 3 bases to trimming and J lost 2 bases, with 13 bases between them. CDR3 loop: CASSPYRAVNTGELFF. The CDR3 nucleotides are TGTGCCAGCTCACCCTATCGGGCGGTAAACACCGGGGAGCTGTTTTTT.

Comment on this clone: The junction does not match germline at one end; this may be a read error. V gene TRBV27 combines with J gene TRBJ2-7; D unclear. This CDR3 has 12 residues. Per the germline V gene, CDR1 is MNHEY and CDR2 is SMNVEV (reference sequence). DNA of the CDR3: TGTGCCAGCAGATTATCGCCTTACGAGCAGTACTTC. Residues: CASRLSPYEQYF.

The chain employs TRBV18 and TRBJ2-5; D ambiguous. CDR3 length: 13 residues. Germline loops: CDR1 KGHSH, CDR2 LQKENI. V was clipped by 7 bases and J by 2 bases, with 11 bases between them. In nucleotides, the CDR3 is TGTGCCAGCTTACCCGGCCCTCAAGAGACCCAGTACTTC. It is translated as CASLPGPQETQYF. The variable domain in full, with the rest retrieved from reference TRBV18 and TRBJ2-5, is NAGVMQNPRHLVRRRGQEARLRCSPMKGHSHVYWYRQLPEEGLKFMVYLQKENIIDESGMPKERFSAEFPKEGPSILRIQQVVRGDSAAYFCASLPGPQETQYFGPGTRLLVL.

The V and J genes are TRBV5-1 and TRBJ2-3, with 7 bases fitting TRBD2. Germline trimming cut 0 bases from V and 4 bases from J; bases unmatched to any gene: 11. CDR3 length: 17 amino acids. Per germline, CDR1 SGHRS and CDR2 YFSETQ. The CDR3 sequence: CASSLEGLADLADTQYF. CDR3 nucleotide sequence: TGCGCCAGCAGCTTGGAAGGGCTAGCGGATTTGGCAGATACGCAGTATTTT.

The chain couples TRBV2 to TRBJ1-2; a weak D match, TRBD1 (5 bases). CDR1 SNHLY and CDR2 FYNNEI come from the germline V gene. This CDR3 has 14 residues. The V and J ends lost 3 bases and 7 bases respectively, with 15 bases between them. The CDR3: CASSDPRAAGGYTF. The CDR3 DNA is TGTGCCAGCAGTGATCCCAGGGCGGCTGGTGGCTACACCTTC.

The gene calls are TRBV19 and TRBJ1-1; D is undetermined. Germline CDR1 LNHDA, CDR2 SQIVND (reference sequence). The V and J ends lost 9 bases and 0 bases respectively, with 8 bases between them. This CDR3 has 12 residues. This CDR3 is CASRDLNTEAFF. In DNA, the CDR3 is TGTGCCAGCAGAGACTTGAACACTGAAGCTTTCTTT.

The genes are TRBV28 and TRBJ1-2, with D perhaps matching TRBD1 (5 bases). The CDR3 spans 13 residues. The V gene lost 5 bases and the J gene lost 4 bases, with 11 bases spanning the gap. Germline CDR1 reads MDHEN; CDR2 reads SYDVKM. Written as DNA, the CDR3 is TGTGCCAGCAGTGAGAGCGGGGGCTATGGCTACACCTTC. Protein: CASSESGGYGYTF.

The rearrangement joins TRBV2 to TRBJ2-5; 11 positions agree with TRBD1. The germline V gene has CDR1 SNHLY and CDR2 FYNNEI. With 8 bases clipped from V and 5 bases from J, the junction kept 10 bases outside the gene matches. This CDR3 is 15 amino acids long. The CDR3 DNA is TGTGCCAGCTGGGCCGGGACAGGGGGGTCGGAGACCCAGTACTTC. Residues: CASWAGTGGSETQYF.

The sample holds one count of this clone. The CDR3 spells CSVTGTGVAYEQYF. CDR3 nucleotides: TGCAGCGTTACCGGGACAGGGGTGGCCTACGAGCAGTACTTC. V is TRBV29-1 and J is TRBJ2-7, with TRBD1 matching over 10 bases. The CDR3 contains 14 residues. Germline V gene data show CDR1 as SQVTM and CDR2 as ANQGSEA. Trimming at V came to 5 bases and at J to 2 bases, leaving 6 bases not matched to a gene.

The chain couples TRBV6-5 to TRBJ1-1; D is ambiguous. This CDR3 region has 13 residues. The V end lost 6 bases, the J end lost 1 base, and 9 bases lay between the germline ends. Looked up from germline, CDR1 is MNHEY and CDR2 is SVGAGI. CDR3 loop: CASSRVTNTEAFF. The CDR3 bases are TGTGCCAGCAGCCGGGTGACGAACACTGAAGCTTTCTTT.

The chain joins TRBV2 to TRBJ1-5; D is ambiguous. The V and J ends lost 1 base and 6 bases respectively, with 4 bases between them. Germline V lookup: CDR1 SNHLY, CDR2 FYNNEI. The CDR3 totals 12 residues. In DNA, the CDR3 is TGTGCCAGCAGTGAAGAGGTTCAGCCCCAGCATTTT. It codes for CASSEEVQPQHF.

The genes are TRBV7-6 and TRBJ1-1; 9 nucleotides align to TRBD1. CDR3 size: 14 residues. V lost 5 bases to trimming and J lost 3 bases; unmatched junction nucleotides: 4. CDR1 and CDR2 from the germline V gene are SGHVS and FNYEAQ. DNA of the CDR3: TGTGCCAGCAGCCCCGGGACAGGGCACACTGAAGCTTTCTTT. Encoded protein: CASSPGTGHTEAFF.

This rearrangement joins TRBV18 to TRBJ1-5; D is uncertain. CDR1 is KGHSH, CDR2 LQKENI, per germline. This CDR3 is built from 15 residues. The V end was cut by 2 bases, the J end by 0 bases, with 8 bases between. The CDR3 bases are TGTGCCAGCTCACCAATTAAGGGTAGCAATCAGCCCCAGCATTTT. It yields the protein CASSPIKGSNQPQHF.

The CDR3 DNA reads as TGTGCCAGTAGTATCGGGACAGGGGGCAAAAGGGAAGCTTTCTTT. Amino acids: CASSIGTGGKREAFF. J is TRBJ1-1 and V is TRBV19; 12 nucleotides agree with TRBD1. In germline, CDR1 is LNHDA, CDR2 SQIVND (reference sequence). This CDR3 has 15 amino acids. Germline trimming cut 3 bases from V and 8 bases from J; bases unmatched to any gene: 7.

The chain combines TRBV11-3 with TRBJ1-1; 7 bases fit TRBD1. V dropped 3 bases and J dropped 7; count of bases not matched to a gene: 11. The germline V gene has CDR1 SGHNT and CDR2 YENEEA. CDR3 length: 15 residues. CDR3 loop: CASSFPGTASVEAFF. The CDR3 DNA is TGTGCCAGCAGCTTTCCCGGGACAGCGAGCGTTGAAGCTTTCTTT.

The chain recombines TRBV6-4 with TRBJ2-1; D is unclear. CDR3 length: 14 residues. V lost 3 bases and J 0 bases, leaving 6 bases between the germline ends. Germline V gene data show CDR1 as MRHNA and CDR2 as SNTAGT. CDR3 nucleotide sequence: TGTGCCAGCAGTGAGAGCTTCTCCTACAATGAGCAGTTCTTC. Protein sequence: CASSESFSYNEQFF.

The rearrangement uses TRBV2 and TRBJ1-5, with D uncertain. The CDR3 spans 15 residues. V was shortened by 1 base and J by 6 bases, with 13 bases between the two germline ends. The germline CDR1 and CDR2 sequences are SNHLY and FYNNEI. The chain's CDR3 is CASSEGAPEVQPQHF. The CDR3 DNA follows: TGTGCCAGCAGTGAAGGGGCCCCGGAGGTTCAGCCCCAGCATTTT.